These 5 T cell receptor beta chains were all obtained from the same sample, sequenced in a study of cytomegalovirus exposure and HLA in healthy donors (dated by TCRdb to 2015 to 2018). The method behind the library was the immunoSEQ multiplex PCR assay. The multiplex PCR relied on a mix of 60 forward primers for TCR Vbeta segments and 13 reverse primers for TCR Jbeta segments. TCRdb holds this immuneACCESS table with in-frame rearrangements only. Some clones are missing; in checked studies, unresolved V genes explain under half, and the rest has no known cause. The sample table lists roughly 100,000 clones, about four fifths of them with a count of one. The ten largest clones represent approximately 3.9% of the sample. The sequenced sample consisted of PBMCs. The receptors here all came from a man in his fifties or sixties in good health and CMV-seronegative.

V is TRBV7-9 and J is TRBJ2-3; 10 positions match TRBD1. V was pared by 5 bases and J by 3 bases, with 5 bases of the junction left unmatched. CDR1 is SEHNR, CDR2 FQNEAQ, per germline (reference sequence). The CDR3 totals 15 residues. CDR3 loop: CASSRGTGVTDTQYF. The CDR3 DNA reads TGTGCCAGCAGCCGCGGGACAGGGGTTACAGATACGCAGTATTTT.

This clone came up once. The DNA of the CDR3 is TGCGCCAGCAGCTTGGTAGGGGGTCGGCCCTACGAGCAGTACTTC. Translation: CASSLVGGRPYEQYF. V is TRBV5-1 and J is TRBJ2-7, with a tentative D call TRBD1 (6 bases). This CDR3 is built from 15 residues. CDR1 is SGHRS, CDR2 YFSETQ, per germline. V dropped 0 bases and J dropped 2 bases, with 12 bases sitting between them. The whole variable domain, filled in from reference TRBV5-1 and TRBJ2-7, reads KAGVTQTPRYLIKTRGQQVTLSCSPISGHRSVSWYQQTPGQGLQFLFEYFSETQRNKGNFPGRFSGRQFSNSRSEMNVSTLELGDSALYLCASSLVGGRPYEQYFGPGTRLTVT.

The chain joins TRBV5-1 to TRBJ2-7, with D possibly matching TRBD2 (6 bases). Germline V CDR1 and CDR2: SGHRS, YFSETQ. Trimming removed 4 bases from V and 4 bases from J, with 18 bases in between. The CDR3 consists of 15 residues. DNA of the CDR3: TGCGCCAGCAGCGTCGGGTGGGGGGACGATTACGAGCAGTACTTC. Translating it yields CASSVGWGDDYEQYF.

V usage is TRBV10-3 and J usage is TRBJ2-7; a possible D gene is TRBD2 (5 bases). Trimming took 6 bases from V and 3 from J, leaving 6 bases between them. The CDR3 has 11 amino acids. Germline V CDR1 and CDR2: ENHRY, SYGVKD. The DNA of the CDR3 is TGTGCCATCAGCCGGGACTACGAGCAGTACTTC. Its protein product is CAISRDYEQYF.

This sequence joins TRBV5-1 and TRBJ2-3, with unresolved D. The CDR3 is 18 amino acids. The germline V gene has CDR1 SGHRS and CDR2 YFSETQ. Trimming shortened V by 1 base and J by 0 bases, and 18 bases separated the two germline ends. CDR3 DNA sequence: TGCGCCAGCAGCTTGATGAGGCTCGATGACCTAAGCACAGATACGCAGTATTTT. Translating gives CASSLMRLDDLSTDTQYF.